A selection of T cell receptor beta chains follows, all from one sample in a study of blood T cell repertoires in COVID-19. Clones were sequenced by immunoSEQ multiplex PCR, and TCRdb holds only the in-frame ones, with some missing. The table has around 280,000 clones, 87% seen once; the top ten hold about 2.2%. The sequenced material came from peripheral blood. Every receptor here comes from a woman aged 45-59 years who had recovered from COVID-19. Both conserved end residues are part of each CDR3. Each record gives: V gene, CDR3 protein.

v_call: TRBV19; cdr3_aa: CASSTRTGGAGANVLTF
v_call: TRBV4-1; cdr3_aa: CASSQGGGPPRDTQYF
v_call: TRBV6-2/TRBV6-3; cdr3_aa: CASSSNTGELFF
v_call: TRBV10-3; cdr3_aa: CAISAGLPYEQYF
v_call: TRBV14; cdr3_aa: CASSPRTGEYTEAFF
v_call: TRBV15; cdr3_aa: CATSRVRGGHETQYF
v_call: TRBV29-1; cdr3_aa: CSVDLGTTEAFF
v_call: TRBV12-3/TRBV12-4; cdr3_aa: CASSLAGVEYF
v_call: TRBV5-6; cdr3_aa: CASSFRLAGPSTDTQYF
v_call: TRBV7-2; cdr3_aa: CASSLDPAGELFF
v_call: TRBV7-3; cdr3_aa: CASSLSGAAGYNEQFF
v_call: TRBV4-3; cdr3_aa: CASSQQLEIQGHSAF
v_call: TRBV29-1; cdr3_aa: CSVDERGGDNEQFF
v_call: TRBV19; cdr3_aa: CASSRTQGAGTDTQYF
v_call: TRBV7-8; cdr3_aa: CASSFGGTSGLDEQFF
v_call: TRBV5-4; cdr3_aa: CASSQYRALNTEAFF
v_call: TRBV4-3; cdr3_aa: CASSHTKYGSSYNEQFF
v_call: TRBV4-1; cdr3_aa: CASSPREAYEQYF
v_call: TRBV19; cdr3_aa: CASKEDRQSRGSYNSPLHF
v_call: TRBV18; cdr3_aa: CASSYKTEAFF
v_call: TRBV5-1; cdr3_aa: CASSAQGAITEAFF
v_call: TRBV30; cdr3_aa: CAGPGGAYGYTF
v_call: TRBV6-2/TRBV6-3; cdr3_aa: CASSYRDRGRGYTF
v_call: TRBV7-2; cdr3_aa: CASSLAGQSLYNEQFF
v_call: TRBV9; cdr3_aa: CASSTGANSPLHF
v_call: TRBV7-3; cdr3_aa: CASSLGREGTDTQYF
v_call: TRBV7-2; cdr3_aa: CASRTQQGKRTEAFF